This T cell receptor beta chain was sequenced for a study of blood T cells in healthy people across ages. Study-level results: Lack of knowledge of donor CMV status possibly confounded expanded clonotype changes. As age increased, TCR beta diversity per million T cells fell in a roughly linear fashion.

Researchers collected 9.5 to 10 milliliters of peripheral blood from every single donor. In its sample, this clonotype was seen many times. Its specificity is unknown. The use of a sample-barcoded 5' primer and a J-beta primer mix characterized a second PCR of about 7 to 12 cycles. TCRdb redid the calling of the 5' RACE reads with MiXCR, one entry per CDR3 protein. The repertoire consists of about 760,000 distinct CDR3 sequences, with more than 55% occurring once and the leading ten covering around 24%. The V gene's germline CDR1 is SQVTM and CDR2 ANQGSEA. CDR3 length: 15 amino acids. V was clipped by 5 bases and J by 0 bases; unmatched bases: 6.

This sequence originates from a man aged 35 to 55 in good health. The sequenced material came from blood. V is TRBV29-1 and J is TRBJ2-4, with 8 nucleotides matching TRBD2. The CDR3 loop reads CSVQSAGVAKNIQYF. As DNA, the CDR3 is TGCAGCGTTCAGTCAGCGGGGGTAGCCAAAAACATTCAGTACTTC.